Shown below are 6 T cell receptor beta chains from a single sample sequenced in a study of technical replicates of blood from a handful of donors. The protocol was immunoSEQ multiplex PCR, while the TCRdb copy is restricted to in-frame clones and leaves out a portion. Here the sample spans 87,000 or so clones, 95% being singletons. What was sequenced was T cells isolated from PBMCs. These receptors all stem from a human donor in good health.

This chain uses TRBV5-1 with TRBJ1-1, with 9 positions matching TRBD1. Losses at the gene ends were 3 bases for V and 1 base for J; bases not matched to a gene: 7. CDR3 length equals 16 residues. Germline V gene sequence: CDR1 SGHRS, CDR2 YFSETQ. The CDR3 protein is CASSWGQGGGNTEAFF. For the CDR3, the DNA is TGCGCCAGCAGCTGGGGACAGGGAGGGGGGAACACTGAAGCTTTCTTT.

This chain connects TRBV5-4 to TRBJ1-2; 7 bases match TRBD1. The CDR3 has 13 amino acids. In germline, CDR1 is SGHNT, CDR2 YYREEE (reference sequence). Trimming took 4 bases from V and 7 from J; bases not matched to a gene: 7. In DNA, the CDR3 is TGTGCCAGCAGCCTGAACAGGGGAGGTGGCTACACCTTC. It codes for CASSLNRGGGYTF.

The V gene is TRBV21-1, the J gene TRBJ2-3; the DNA was not compared with TRBD2, the D call given in the table. TRBV21-1 is recorded as a pseudogene. CDR3 length: 15 amino acids. The CDR3 bases are TGTGCCAGCAGCAAGGGTAGCGGGAAGTCAAATACGCAGTATTTT. It translates to CASSKGSGKSNTQYF.

The chain recombines TRBV18 with TRBJ1-1; maybe TRBD1 (6 bases). CDR3 size: 13 residues. V was shortened by 2 bases and J by 7 bases, with 11 bases between the two germline ends. Germline V gene sequence: CDR1 KGHSH, CDR2 LQKENI. CDR3 region: CASSPEQGVEAFF. Written as DNA, the CDR3 is TGTGCCAGCTCACCAGAACAGGGAGTTGAAGCTTTCTTT.

This chain joins TRBV5-5 and TRBJ2-5; maybe TRBD1 (5 bases). V gave up 4 bases and J gave up 5 bases, with 12 bases separating them. Germline V gives CDR1 SGHKS, CDR2 YYEKEE (reference sequence). The CDR3 is 13 amino acids. The CDR3 DNA reads as TGTGCCAGCAGCCCAGGGTATGGGGAGACCCAGTACTTC. It is translated as CASSPGYGETQYF.

This clone was recorded a few times. This rearrangement joins TRBV7-2 to TRBJ1-2; TRBD1 might be the D (6 bases). Germline-derived CDR1 and CDR2 are SGHTA and FQGNSA. The CDR3 extends over 15 amino acids. With 1 base removed from V and 4 bases from J, the gap between germline ends came to 13 bases. DNA of the CDR3: TGTGCCAGCAGCTTAGAGGTGGGAGGGGGCTATGGCTACACCTTC. Translating gives CASSLEVGGGYGYTF.